This is a list of T cell receptor beta chains from one sample in a study of T cell changes during pregnancy in multiple sclerosis. Sequencing was performed with immunoSEQ multiplex PCR; in TCRdb, only in-frame clones are kept and a portion is missing. The sample has about 52,000 clones, over 85% seen once; the top ten hold about 0.37%. Sequences were derived from CD4+ T cells from peripheral blood mononuclear cells, sampled before pregnancy. The receptors derive from a female donor with multiple sclerosis, enrolled in a pregnancy study. CDR3s include the opening cysteine and the closing phenylalanine or tryptophan. A D gene is named only where the DNA matches it firmly. A clone size is listed for some rows: how often the clone was seen (once, few, many), or a class if it is expanded.

>.|TRBV6-5|.|TRBJ2-1
TGTGCCAGCAGTTACCCCGGGACAAATAACAATGAGCAGTTCTTC
CASSYPGTNNNEQFF
>.|TRBV5-1|.|TRBJ1-5
TGCGCCAGCAGCTTGGGGGGGGGAAATAACAATCAGCCCCAGCATTTT
CASSLGGGNNNQPQHF
>.|TRBV5-4|TRBD2|TRBJ2-1
TGTGCCAGCAGCTTGGTAAAGACTAGCGGTCACAATGAGCAGTTCTTC
CASSLVKTSGHNEQFF
>.|TRBV29-1|TRBD2|TRBJ2-3
TGCAGTACTAGCGGGGGCACAGATACGCAGTATTTT
CSTSGGTDTQYF
>.|TRBV7-3|TRBD2|TRBJ2-7
TGTGCCAGCAGCTCCGGGACTAGCGGGAGAAAGGGAGAAATCTACGAGCAGTACTTC
CASSSGTSGRKGEIYEQYF
>.|TRBV18|.|TRBJ2-1
TGTGCCAGCTGCCGGAAAAAACGGGGTATGGGTTTTCGCAATGAGCAGTTCTTC
CASCRKKRGMGFRNEQFF
>.|TRBV27|TRBD1|TRBJ2-3
TGTGCCAGCAGTTCACAGGGGTTACGTACAGATACGCAGTATTTT
CASSSQGLRTDTQYF
>.|TRBV28|TRBD2|TRBJ2-5
TGTGCCAGCAGTTTCCTCGGACTAGCGGGAGAGGGGGAGACCCAGTACTTC
CASSFLGLAGEGETQYF
>once|TRBV7-9|TRBD1|TRBJ2-3
TGTGCCAGCAGCGTACTAACGGGACAGGGAACAGATACGCAGTATTTT
CASSVLTGQGTDTQYF
>.|TRBV5-1|TRBD1|TRBJ2-3
TGCGCCAGCCAGGGGGTCACTGGCCCCGCGGGAGATACGCAGTATTTT
CASQGVTGPAGDTQYF
>.|TRBV5-1|TRBD2|TRBJ2-7
TGCGCCAGCAGCTTGGCCGGGTCTAGCGGATCCTACGAGCAGTACTTC
CASSLAGSSGSYEQYF
>.|TRBV4-1|.|TRBJ2-1
TGCGCCAGCAGCCAAGACAGGGCCCGGTTCTTC
CASSQDRARFF
>few|TRBV6-1|TRBD1|TRBJ2-7
TGTGCCAGCAGGGGTAGACAGGGGGTCGACTACGAGCAGTACTTC
CASRGRQGVDYEQYF
>.|TRBV11-2|.|TRBJ2-5
TGTGCCAGCAGCTTAGAAGGCTCCGACTGGGAGACCCAGTACTTC
CASSLEGSDWETQYF
>.|TRBV11-2|TRBD2|TRBJ2-7
TGTGCCAGCGCCCTCGGGGAGGGGAACTACGAGCAGTACTTC
CASALGEGNYEQYF
>.|TRBV19|TRBD1|TRBJ1-5
TGTGCCACTTGGGGCGCACAGGGGGCGAGCAATCAGCCCCAGCATTTT
CATWGAQGASNQPQHF
>.|TRBV27|.|TRBJ1-3
TGTGCCAGCAGTGCCACAGGGCTCCCTGGAAACACCATATATTTT
CASSATGLPGNTIYF
>.|TRBV30|TRBD2|TRBJ2-3
TGTGCCTGGAGGAGACTAGCGGGGATCACAGATACGCAGTATTTT
CAWRRLAGITDTQYF
>once|TRBV7-6|.|TRBJ1-4
TGTGCCAGCAGCTTAGTGGTCGGGCAGGGAATAAGAAAACTGTTTTTT
CASSLVVGQGIRKLFF
>.|TRBV5-1|TRBD1|TRBJ1-3
TGCGCCAGCAGCCAGACACAGGGGAGAAACACCATATATTTT
CASSQTQGRNTIYF
>once|TRBV27|.|TRBJ2-1
TGTGCCAGCAGTCGGGTAAATCCGCGGGCGGCAAACAATGAGCAGTTCTTC
CASSRVNPRAANNEQFF
>.|TRBV6-1|.|TRBJ2-3
TGTGCCAGCAGTGAAACCGGGGATAGCACAGATACGCAGTATTTT
CASSETGDSTDTQYF
>.|TRBV10-1|TRBD2|TRBJ2-7
TGCGCCAGCAGTGACGTGTCTAGCGGCACCTACGAGCAGTACTTC
CASSDVSSGTYEQYF
>.|TRBV11-1|TRBD1|TRBJ2-4
TGTGCCAGCAGCCCAGAGGACAGGCTCAAAGGCATTCAGTACTTC
CASSPEDRLKGIQYF
>few|TRBV27|.|TRBJ2-1
TGTGCCAGCAGTTTAGGTTCTAGGGGGTACAATGAGCAGTTCTTC
CASSLGSRGYNEQFF
>.|TRBV5-4|.|TRBJ2-3
TGTGCCAGCAGCTTGTCTCCGGACAGGAGGGCCGCAGATACGCAGTATTTT
CASSLSPDRRAADTQYF
>.|TRBV11-2|.|TRBJ2-7
TGTGCCAGCAGCTTAGTACAGGGATCACCGTACTTC
CASSLVQGSPYF
>.|TRBV4-3|.|TRBJ2-5
TGCGCCAGCAGCCAAGCCGGGAGTAAGGAGACCCAGTACTTC
CASSQAGSKETQYF
>.|TRBV5-1|TRBD1|TRBJ1-4
TGCGCCAGCAGCTTGGGCAGGGGGCGCGTTGAAAAACTGTTTTTT
CASSLGRGRVEKLFF
>.|TRBV7-9|.|TRBJ2-7
TGTGCCACGGGACTTTTCTACGAGCAGTACTTC
CATGLFYEQYF
>.|TRBV7-2|TRBD2|TRBJ2-1
TGTGCCAGCCTTGTAGCGGGAGCCTACAATGAGCAGTTCTTC
CASLVAGAYNEQFF
>.|TRBV5-1|TRBD1|TRBJ1-4
TGCGCCAGCAGCTTAGGGGGCGGAGGTGAAAAACTGTTTTTT
CASSLGGGGEKLFF
>.|TRBV19|TRBD1|TRBJ1-5
TGTGCCAGTAGTACAACGGACAGGGGCCATCAGCCCCAGCATTTT
CASSTTDRGHQPQHF
>.|TRBV5-4|TRBD1|TRBJ2-5
TGTGCCAGCAGCGCGGGGACAGGACCCCAAGAGACCCAGTACTTC
CASSAGTGPQETQYF
>.|TRBV5-1|.|TRBJ2-5
TGCGCCAGCAGCTTGGCTGGCGGGTCCAGTCTGGAGACCCAGTACTTC
CASSLAGGSSLETQYF